A selection of T cell receptor beta chains follows, all from one sample in a study of cytomegalovirus exposure and HLA in healthy donors. Produced via immunoSEQ multiplex PCR; TCRdb's table is partial and in-frame only. This sample yields 170,000 or so clones, of which roughly 79% are seen a single time; over 2.5% belongs to the top ten. Sample: PBMCs. All receptors derive from a woman between 50 and 59 years old in good health and CMV-seropositive. Both conserved end residues are part of each CDR3.

V: TRBV5-4; J: TRBJ2-5; CDR3: CASAPRSFEETQYF
V: TRBV7-9; J: TRBJ2-2; CDR3: CASSTNRGGQGSGELFF
V: TRBV6-7; J: TRBJ1-1; CDR3: CATMYTEAFF
V: TRBV7-9; J: TRBJ2-2; CDR3: CASSLGGQGNTGELFF
V: TRBV19; J: TRBJ1-5; CDR3: CASTPYRQGEGNQPQHF
V: TRBV19; J: TRBJ1-2; CDR3: CASSRDRAYGYTF
V: TRBV10-1; J: TRBJ1-1; CDR3: CAGRTGPIPIKAFF
V: TRBV7-2; J: TRBJ1-2; CDR3: CASSLAGNYGYTF
V: TRBV11-2; J: TRBJ2-7; CDR3: CASSEPGRQGYEQYF
V: TRBV2; J: TRBJ2-3; CDR3: CASSQRAASTDTQYF